One T cell receptor (beta chain) is described in this entry. Original handling: Amplification from reference gene primers served as the basis for estimated nucleated cell counts. Sequencing was performed with immunoSEQ multiplex PCR; in TCRdb, only in-frame clones are kept and a portion is missing. The V and J calls and clone size were taken over from that table, and D and trimming were inferred from the DNA. The data contain 310,000 or so clones, around 86% of them singletons. V lost 1 base and J lost 3, with 9 bases in between. Per germline, CDR1 SQVTM and CDR2 ANQGSEA. This CDR3 spans 13 amino acids. The data originate from a study of blood T cell repertoires in COVID-19. Study context: The United States, Italy and Spain supplied acute and convalescent COVID-19 samples.

This clonotype originated in a man between 65 and 85 years old with acute or convalescent COVID-19. The sequenced material came from peripheral blood. V and J are TRBV29-1 and TRBJ1-1, with D possibly TRBD1 on 5 matching bases. Here the CDR3 DNA reads TGCAGCGTTGAAGTTAAAGGGGACACTGAAGCTTTCTTT. Translation gives CSVEVKGDTEAFF. Drawing the rest from reference TRBV29-1 and TRBJ1-1, the complete variable domain is SAVISQKPSRDICQRGTSLTIQCQVDSQVTMMFWYRQQPGQSLTLIATANQGSEATYESGFVIDKFPISRPNLTFSTLTVSNMSPEDSSIYLCSVEVKGDTEAFFGQGTRLTVV.